Reported below is one T cell receptor (beta chain). The assay was immunoSEQ multiplex PCR, and TCRdb's table has in-frame clones only and misses some. The sample lists 740,000 or so clones, more than 70% occurring once. The CDR3 has 14 amino acids. Germline-derived CDR1 and CDR2 are SGHRS and YFSETQ. Trimming pared 3 bases from V and 4 bases from J, leaving 11 bases between. These data belong to a study of shared clonotypes between healthy human individuals. This clonotype was obtained from a woman in her 30s in good health. Material for sequencing was memory CD4+ T cells sorted from blood. Subset: CD45RA-negative fraction. The V call is TRBV5-1, the J call TRBJ1-3; D is unclear. This chain's CDR3 is CASSSAGSGNTIYF. Written as DNA, the CDR3 is TGCGCCAGCAGCTCCGCCGGGAGCGGAAACACCATATATTTT. Together with reference TRBV5-1 and TRBJ1-3, the CDR3 gives the full variable domain: KAGVTQTPRYLIKTRGQQVTLSCSPISGHRSVSWYQQTPGQGLQFLFEYFSETQRNKGNFPGRFSGRQFSNSRSEMNVSTLELGDSALYLCASSSAGSGNTIYFGEGSWLTVV.